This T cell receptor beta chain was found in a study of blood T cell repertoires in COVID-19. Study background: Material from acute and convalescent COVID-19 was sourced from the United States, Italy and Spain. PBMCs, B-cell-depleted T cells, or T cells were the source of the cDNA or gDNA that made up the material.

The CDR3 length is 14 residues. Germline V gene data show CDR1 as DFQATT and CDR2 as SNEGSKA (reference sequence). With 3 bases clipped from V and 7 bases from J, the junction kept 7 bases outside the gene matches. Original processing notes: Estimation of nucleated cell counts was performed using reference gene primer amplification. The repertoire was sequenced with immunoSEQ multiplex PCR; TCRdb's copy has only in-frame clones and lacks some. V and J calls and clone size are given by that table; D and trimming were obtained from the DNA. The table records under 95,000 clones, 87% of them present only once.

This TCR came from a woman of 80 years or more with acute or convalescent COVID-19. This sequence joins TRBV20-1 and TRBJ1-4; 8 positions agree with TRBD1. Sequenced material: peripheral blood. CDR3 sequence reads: CSASSDREGEKLFF. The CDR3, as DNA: TGCAGTGCTAGTTCGGACAGGGAGGGTGAAAAACTGTTTTTT.